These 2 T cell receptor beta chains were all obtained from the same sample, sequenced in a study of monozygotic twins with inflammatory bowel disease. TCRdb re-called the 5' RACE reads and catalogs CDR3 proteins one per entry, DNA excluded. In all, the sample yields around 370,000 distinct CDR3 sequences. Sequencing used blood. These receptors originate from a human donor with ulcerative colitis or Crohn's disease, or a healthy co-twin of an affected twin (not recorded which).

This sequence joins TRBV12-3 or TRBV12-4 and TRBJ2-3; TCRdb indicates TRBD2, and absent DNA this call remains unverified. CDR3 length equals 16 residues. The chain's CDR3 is CASSRLAGGSTDTQYF.

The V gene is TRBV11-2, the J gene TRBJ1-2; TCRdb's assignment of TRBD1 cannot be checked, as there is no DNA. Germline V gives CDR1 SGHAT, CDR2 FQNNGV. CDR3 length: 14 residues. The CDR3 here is CASSPSTGGSGYTF. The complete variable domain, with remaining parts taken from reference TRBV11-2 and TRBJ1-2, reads EAGVAQSPRYKIIEKRQSVAFWCNPISGHATLYWYQQILGQGPKLLIQFQNNGVVDDSQLPKDRFSAERLKGVDSTLKIQPAKLEDSAVYLCASSPSTGGSGYTFGSGTRLTVV.